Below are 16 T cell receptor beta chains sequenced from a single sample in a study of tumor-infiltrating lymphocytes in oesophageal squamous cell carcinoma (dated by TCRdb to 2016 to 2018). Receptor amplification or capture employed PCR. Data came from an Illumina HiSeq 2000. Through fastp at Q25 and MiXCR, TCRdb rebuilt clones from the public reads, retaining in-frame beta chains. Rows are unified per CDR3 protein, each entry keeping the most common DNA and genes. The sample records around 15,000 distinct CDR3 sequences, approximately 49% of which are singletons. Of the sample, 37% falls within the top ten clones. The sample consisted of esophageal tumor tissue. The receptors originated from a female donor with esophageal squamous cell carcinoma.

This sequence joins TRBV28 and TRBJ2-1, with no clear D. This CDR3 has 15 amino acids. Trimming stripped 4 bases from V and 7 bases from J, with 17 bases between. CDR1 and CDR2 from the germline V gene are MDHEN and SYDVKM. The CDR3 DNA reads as TGTGCCAGCAGTTCCCTGCTCGGCCCACAAAATGAGCAGTTCTTC. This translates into CASSSLLGPQNEQFF.

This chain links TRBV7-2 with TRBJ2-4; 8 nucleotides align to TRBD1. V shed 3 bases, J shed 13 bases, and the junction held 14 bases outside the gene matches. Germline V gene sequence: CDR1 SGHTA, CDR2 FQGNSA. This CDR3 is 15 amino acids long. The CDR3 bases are TGTGCCAGCAGCTTGGACAGGGAGGCCCCAGATGCGCAGTACTTC. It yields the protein CASSLDREAPDAQYF.

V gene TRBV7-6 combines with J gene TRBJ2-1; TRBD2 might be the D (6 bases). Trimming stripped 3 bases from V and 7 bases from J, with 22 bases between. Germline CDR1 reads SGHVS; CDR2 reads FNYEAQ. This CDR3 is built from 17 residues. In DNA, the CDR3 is TGTGCCAGCAGCTTCTTAGCGGCCGAGTTGGGTGGAAATGAGCAGTTCTTC. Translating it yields CASSFLAAELGGNEQFF.

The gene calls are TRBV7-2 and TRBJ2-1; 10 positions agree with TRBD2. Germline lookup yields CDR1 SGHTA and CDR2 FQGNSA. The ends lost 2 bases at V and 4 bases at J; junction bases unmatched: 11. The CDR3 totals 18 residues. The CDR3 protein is CASSLSITSGAGYNEQFF. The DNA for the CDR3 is TGTGCCAGCAGCTTAAGCATTACTAGCGGGGCCGGATACAATGAGCAGTTCTTC.

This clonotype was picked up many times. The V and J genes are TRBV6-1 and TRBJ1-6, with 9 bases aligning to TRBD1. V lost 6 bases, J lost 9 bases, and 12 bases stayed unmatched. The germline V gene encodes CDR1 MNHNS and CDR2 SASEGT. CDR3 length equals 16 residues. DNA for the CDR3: TGTGCCAGCAGCCCTAATACAGGGGGCAGGGGTTCACCCCTCCACTTT. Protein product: CASSPNTGGRGSPLHF.

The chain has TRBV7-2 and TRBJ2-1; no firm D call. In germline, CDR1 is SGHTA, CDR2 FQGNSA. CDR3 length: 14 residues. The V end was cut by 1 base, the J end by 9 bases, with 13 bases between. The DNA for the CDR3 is TGTGCCAGCAGCTTAGATGGCAGGTTCGGTGAGCAGTTCTTC. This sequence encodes CASSLDGRFGEQFF.

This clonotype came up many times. CDR3 region: CASSLSREQYF. The CDR3 DNA is TGTGCCAGCAGCTTAAGCAGGGAGCAGTACTTC. The chain carries TRBV7-2 and TRBJ2-7, with D unclear. Trimming pared 2 bases from V and 7 bases from J, leaving 6 bases between. Germline-derived CDR1 and CDR2 are SGHTA and FQGNSA. There are 11 residues in the CDR3.

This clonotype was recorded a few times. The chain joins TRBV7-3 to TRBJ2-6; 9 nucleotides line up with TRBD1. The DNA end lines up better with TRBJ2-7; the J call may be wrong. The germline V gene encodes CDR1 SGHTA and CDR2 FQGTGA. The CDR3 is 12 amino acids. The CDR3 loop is CASSTTGGKQYF. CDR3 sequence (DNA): TGTGCCAGCAGCACGACAGGGGGAAAGCAGTACTTC.

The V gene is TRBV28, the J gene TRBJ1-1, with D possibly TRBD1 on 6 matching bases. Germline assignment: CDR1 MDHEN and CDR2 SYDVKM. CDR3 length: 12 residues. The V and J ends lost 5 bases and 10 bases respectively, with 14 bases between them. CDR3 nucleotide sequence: TGTGCCAGCAGTCGTACAGGGTTTGTAGCTTTCTTT. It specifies CASSRTGFVAFF.

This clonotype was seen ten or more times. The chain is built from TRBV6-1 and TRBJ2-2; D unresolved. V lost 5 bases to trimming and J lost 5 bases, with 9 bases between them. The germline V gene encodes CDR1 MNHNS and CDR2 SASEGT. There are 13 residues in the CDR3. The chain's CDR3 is CASSSVPTGELFF. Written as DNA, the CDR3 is TGTGCCAGCAGTTCTGTACCGACCGGGGAGCTGTTTTTT.

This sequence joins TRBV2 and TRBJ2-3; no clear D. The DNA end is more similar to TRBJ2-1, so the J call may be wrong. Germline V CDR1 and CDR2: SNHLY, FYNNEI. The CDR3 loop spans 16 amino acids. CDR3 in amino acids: CASSEALRGSYNEQFF. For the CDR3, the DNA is TGTGCCAGCAGTGAAGCGCTTCGAGGCAGCTACAATGAGCAGTTCTTC.

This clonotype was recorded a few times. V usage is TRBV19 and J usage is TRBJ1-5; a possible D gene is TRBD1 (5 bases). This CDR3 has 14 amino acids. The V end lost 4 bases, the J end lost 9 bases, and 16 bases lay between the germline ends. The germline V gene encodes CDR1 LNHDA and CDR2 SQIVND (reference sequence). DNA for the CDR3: TGTGCCAGTAGTACAACAGGTCCGGCGGTGCCCCAGCATTTT. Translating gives CASSTTGPAVPQHF. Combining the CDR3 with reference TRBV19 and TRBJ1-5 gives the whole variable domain DGGITQSPKYLFRKEGQNVTLSCEQNLNHDAMYWYRQDPGQGLRLIYYSQIVNDFQKGDIAEGYSVSREKKESFPLTVTSAQKNPTAFYLCASSTTGPAVPQHFGDGTRLSIL.

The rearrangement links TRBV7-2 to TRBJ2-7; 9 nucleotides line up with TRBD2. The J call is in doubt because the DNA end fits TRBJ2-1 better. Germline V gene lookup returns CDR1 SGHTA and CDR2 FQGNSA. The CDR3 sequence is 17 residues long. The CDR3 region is CASSLVSSGISYNEQFF. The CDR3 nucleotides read TGTGCCAGCAGCTTAGTCTCTAGCGGGATCTCCTACAATGAGCAGTTCTTC.

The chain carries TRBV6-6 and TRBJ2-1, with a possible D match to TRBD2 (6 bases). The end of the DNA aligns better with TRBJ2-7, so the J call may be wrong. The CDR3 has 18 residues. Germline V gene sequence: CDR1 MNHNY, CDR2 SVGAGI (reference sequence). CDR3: CASRQTVLAASSYNEQYF. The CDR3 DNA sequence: TGTGCCAGCAGACAAACAGTACTAGCTGCGAGCTCCTACAATGAGCAGTACTTC.

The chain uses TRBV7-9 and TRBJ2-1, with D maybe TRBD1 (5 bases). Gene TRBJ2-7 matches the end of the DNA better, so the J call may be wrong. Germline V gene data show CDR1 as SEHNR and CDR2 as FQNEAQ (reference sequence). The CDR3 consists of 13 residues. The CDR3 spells CASSHDSSYEQYF. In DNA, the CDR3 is TGTGCCAGCAGCCATGACAGCTCCTACGAGCAGTACTTC.

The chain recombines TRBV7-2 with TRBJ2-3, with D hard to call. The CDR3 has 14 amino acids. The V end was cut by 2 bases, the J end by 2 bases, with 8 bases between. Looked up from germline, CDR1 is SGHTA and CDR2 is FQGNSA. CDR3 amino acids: CASSLNGNTDTQYF. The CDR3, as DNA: TGTGCCAGCAGCTTAAATGGGAACACAGATACGCAGTATTTT.